This TCR beta chain originates from a study of early stage breast cancer tumors (dated by TCRdb to between 2016 and 2019). Turning to the overall study: Of the 15 to 20 invasive breast tumors, roughly 12 were found to be estrogen receptor-positive, progesterone receptor-positive and HER2-negative. Of the roughly twelve ER+/PR+/HER2- tumors, eight were classified as invasive ductal carcinomas and four as invasive lobular carcinomas. The average read coverage per sample was roughly 10-fold. A total of some 2.6 million templates, representing almost 1,100,000 unique clonotypes, were detected across all samples. General findings and caveats noted by the study authors: Chain pairing and functional markers such as CD4, CD8 and FOXP3 were missed by bulk genomic DNA sequencing of unsorted cells. Enriched TCRB sequences shared across patients were found to be mostly commonly generated sequences that were unlikely to play an important role in the tumor microenvironment. Approximately 2.5-fold higher T cell density and higher clonality were observed in tumors than in adjacent normal breast tissue. Repertoires from blood and normal breast were more alike than repertoires from blood and tumor, and in about 85% of the 16 patients, comparing each tissue with blood separated tumor from normal. Because the cohort was small, analysis by tumor subtype was not possible.

Each sample was amplified as two independent genomic DNA replicates: approximately 0.49 ug for blood and roughly 1.5 ug for tumor or normal breast. TCRB sequencing of genomic DNA was carried out with the ImmunoSeq Intro kit according to the manufacturer's instructions. The multiplex PCR ran for about 31 cycles using proprietary primers and spike-in control sequences for absolute quantification. Single-end 150-bp reads were used to sequence an 87-bp fragment spanning the CDR3 plus the flanking V and J genes. Each lane of an Illumina MiSeq using version 3.0 chemistry carried seven multiplexed samples, with two replicates per sample. The original methods were these. The vendor's proprietary pipeline handled the raw data processing, merging both replicates into a single result for each sample. A clonotype was defined as productive rearrangements that share the same V-gene family, CDR3 amino acid sequence and J-gene segment. Clonality was computed as 1 minus the normalized Shannon entropy (Pielou evenness) of TCRB abundances. To estimate T cell density, the total number of templates was divided by the input cell count, which was inferred from how much DNA went in. Total repertoire diversity and clonality were estimated with Recon using default parameters. A clonotype counted as tumor-enriched if its abundance in tumor exceeded 0.1% and was at least 32-fold higher than its abundance in normal breast. Held by TCRdb, this immuneACCESS table contains in-frame sequences only and omits some clones. Under half of the omission traces to an unresolved V gene where checked; the cause of the rest is unknown. V, J and clone size reflect that table, while D and trimming were determined from the DNA. For this sample there are around 41,000 clones; around 73% appear just once. About 7% of the sample is in the top ten clones.

The study profiled bulk TCR beta-chain repertoires in matched peripheral blood, tumor and adjacent normal breast tissue taken from fewer than 20 patients with early-stage breast cancer. Before surgery, 5-10 mL of whole blood was collected into EDTA tubes and then processed within 2 hours. Ficoll-Paque centrifugation in SepMate-50 tubes was used to isolate peripheral blood mononuclear cells. PBMCs were cryopreserved in aliquots of about 1.7 to 4.5 million cells in 90% FBS with around 10% DMSO and kept in liquid nitrogen. Genomic DNA was extracted with the Qiagen AllPrep DNA/RNA Mini kit. This clone was picked up a small number of times. Its cognate antigen has yet to be identified. Per-base quality was not reported, and no clone a single base away is much larger than it. Counted from cysteine to phenylalanine, this CDR3 has 13 amino acids. The CDR3 DNA has 39 bases and is translated from base 1. CDR1 and CDR2 were assigned from the germline V gene as SGHDN and FVKESK. Relative to germline, V is missing 2 bases and J is missing 7 bases, with 3 bases of the junction outside any gene match.

This clonotype was sampled from a person aged 45 to 59 with breast cancer. Sequencing used blood. The chain joins TRBV14 to TRBJ2-3, with 7 junctional bases fitting TRBD2. The nucleotide sequence reads as follows: TGTGCCAGCAGCCAAACGGGGGGTTATACGCAGTATTTT. The translation is CASSQTGGYTQYF.